The 25 T cell receptor beta chains given below trace back to one sample, sequenced in a study of cytotoxic CD8 clonotypes in ibrutinib-treated CLL. The method was immunoSEQ multiplex PCR; TCRdb's version includes in-frame clones alone and lacks a portion of them. Of nearly 300,000 clones listed, approximately 79% were seen once; the top ten hold around 5.1%. The input for sequencing was PBMCs, taken at disease progression, from a patient treated with ibrutinib. The receptors were sampled from a human donor with chronic lymphocytic leukemia.

The CDR3 loop reads CASNTGTTYNEQFF. The DNA of the CDR3 is TGTGCCAGCAACACCGGGACAACTTACAATGAGCAGTTCTTC. The chain joins TRBV18 to TRBJ2-1; perhaps TRBD1 as D (6 bases). V lost 8 bases and J 4 bases, leaving 15 bases between the germline ends. The length of the CDR3 is 14 residues. Germline values: CDR1 KGHSH, CDR2 LQKENI.

This chain uses TRBV7-9 with TRBJ2-5; TRBD1 or TRBD2 may be the D gene (6 bases each). CDR3 size: 14 residues. Trimming removed 1 base from V and 5 bases from J, with 11 bases in between. The germline V gene has CDR1 SEHNR and CDR2 FQNEAQ (reference sequence). CDR3 sequence: CASSLGGALETQYF. The DNA of the CDR3 is TGTGCCAGCAGCTTAGGGGGGGCGTTGGAGACCCAGTACTTC.

The CDR3 DNA follows: TGTGCCAGCAGTGTCACGGGACTAGCGGACACAGATACGCAGTATTTT. Protein product: CASSVTGLADTDTQYF. The chain combines TRBV6-4 with TRBJ2-3, with 11 bases matching TRBD2. The CDR3 runs to 16 residues. The junction had 5 bases not matched to a gene; V was cut back by 4 bases and J by 2 bases. The V gene's germline CDR1 is MRHNA and CDR2 SNTAGT.

J is TRBJ2-7 and V is TRBV9; 9 bases fit TRBD2. Per the germline V gene, CDR1 is SGDLS and CDR2 is YYNGEE. The trim removed 6 bases at V and 0 bases at J, leaving 1 base unmatched. This CDR3 has 13 amino acids. The CDR3 region is CASNSGSSYEQYF. In DNA form, the CDR3 reads TGTGCCAGCAATAGCGGGAGCTCCTACGAGCAGTACTTC.

The table lists this clone with a count of one. This sequence joins TRBV7-9 and TRBJ1-1; tentative D call: TRBD1 (5 bases). Deletions cut 5 bases from V and 2 bases from J, with 15 bases between. The CDR3 loop spans 15 amino acids. CDR1 and CDR2 (germline): SEHNR, FQNEAQ (reference sequence). The CDR3 DNA reads as TGTGCCAGCAGCAAGGGCGCAGGGATAAACACTGAAGCTTTCTTT. This gives the protein CASSKGAGINTEAFF. Complete variable domain (other parts from reference TRBV7-9 and TRBJ1-1): DTGVSQNPRHKITKRGQNVTFRCDPISEHNRLYWYRQTLGQGPEFLTYFQNEAQLEKSRLLSDRFSAERPKGSFSTLEIQRTEQGDSAMYLCASSKGAGINTEAFFGQGTRLTVV.

The J gene is TRBJ2-7, the V gene TRBV6-6; D remains ambiguous. This CDR3 is built from 14 residues. V gave up 6 bases and J gave up 4 bases, with 16 bases separating them. Germline assignment: CDR1 MNHNY and CDR2 SVGAGI (reference sequence). CDR3 in amino acids: CASRPERLRYEQYF. CDR3 in DNA: TGTGCCAGCAGGCCAGAGCGCCTGAGATACGAGCAGTACTTC.

The V and J genes are TRBV7-2 and TRBJ2-7; no clear D gene. Germline V gives CDR1 SGHTA, CDR2 FQGNSA. The CDR3 totals 13 residues. V was trimmed by 4 bases and J by 5 bases, leaving 12 bases between them. CDR3 loop: CASSSIPVDEQYF. The CDR3 region has the DNA TGTGCCAGCAGCTCCATACCGGTGGACGAGCAGTACTTC.

This clone has just a few counts. This chain links TRBV13 with TRBJ2-2; 11 bases fit TRBD2. Trimming at V came to 5 bases and at J to 0 bases, leaving 2 bases not matched to a gene. Germline V gene sequence: CDR1 PRHDT, CDR2 FYEKMQ (reference sequence). This CDR3 is built from 16 residues. CDR3 nucleotides: TGTGCCAGCAGCCGACTAGCGGGGACGAACACCGGGGAGCTGTTTTTT. Translating it yields CASSRLAGTNTGELFF.

This chain links TRBV5-5 with TRBJ2-1; TRBD1 matches 9 bases. Germline lookup yields CDR1 SGHKS and CDR2 YYEKEE (reference sequence). This CDR3 comprises 16 residues. After removal of 4 bases from V and 6 bases from J, the junction contained 11 bases not matched to a gene. This chain's CDR3 is CASSTGQGIFVNEQFF. The DNA for the CDR3 is TGTGCCAGCAGCACAGGACAGGGGATTTTCGTCAATGAGCAGTTCTTC.

The chain uses TRBV7-6 and TRBJ2-3; D ambiguous. The V and J ends lost 5 bases and 3 bases respectively, with 12 bases between them. Germline CDR1 is SGHVS and CDR2 is FNYEAQ. The CDR3 covers 14 residues. The CDR3 DNA sequence: TGTGCCAGCAGCCCCCAAACCCCGACAGATACGCAGTATTTT. It yields the protein CASSPQTPTDTQYF. The full variable domain, with the rest looked up from reference TRBV7-6 and TRBJ2-3, is GAGVSQSPRYKVTKRGQDVALRCDPISGHVSLYWYRQALGQGPEFLTYFNYEAQQDKSGLPNDRFSAERPEGSISTLTIQRTEQRDSAMYRCASSPQTPTDTQYFGPGTRLTVL.

This clone came up a few times. CDR3 sequence reads: CATSRGQGNQPQHF. The CDR3 DNA sequence: TGTGCCACCAGCAGAGGACAGGGCAATCAGCCCCAGCATTTT. The chain combines TRBV15 with TRBJ1-5; perhaps TRBD1 as D (6 bases). The V gene lost 1 base and the J gene lost 2 bases, with 6 bases spanning the gap. In germline, CDR1 is LNHNV, CDR2 YYDKDF (reference sequence). The CDR3 is 14 residues long.

The chain uses TRBV28 and TRBJ2-7; 9 bases fit TRBD2. The ends lost 10 bases at V and 5 bases at J; junction bases unmatched: 9. Looked up from germline, CDR1 is MDHEN and CDR2 is SYDVKM. The CDR3 spans 13 residues. As DNA, the CDR3 is TGTGCCATCTCTCCGGGACTAGCTCACGAGCAGTACTTC. Translation: CAISPGLAHEQYF.

The chain couples TRBV5-5 to TRBJ2-1; 11 positions agree with TRBD1. With V trimmed by 4 bases and J by 2 bases, 2 bases remained unmatched. The CDR3 runs to 15 residues. Germline CDR1 is SGHKS and CDR2 is YYEKEE (reference sequence). For the CDR3, the DNA is TGTGCCAGCAGCACGGGACAGGGGGCCTACAATGAGCAGTTCTTC. As protein: CASSTGQGAYNEQFF.

This clone occurred a few times. V usage is TRBV7-2 and J usage is TRBJ1-1; perhaps TRBD1 as D (6 bases). With 5 bases removed from V and 11 bases from J, the gap between germline ends came to 12 bases. Germline CDR1 SGHTA, CDR2 FQGNSA. The CDR3 is 11 residues long. In DNA, the CDR3 is TGTGCCAGCAGCGGGGGCTTCCAGGCTTTCTTT. Amino acid sequence: CASSGGFQAFF.

This clone was seen a handful of times. CDR3 in DNA: TGTGCCACCTACAAAATTTCCAACAATGAGCAGTTCTTC. It specifies CATYKISNNEQFF. V and J are TRBV11-2 and TRBJ2-1, with D hard to call. Looked up from germline, CDR1 is SGHAT and CDR2 is FQNNGV. The ends were cut back, 10 bases at V and 5 bases at J, with 15 bases in the middle. The length of the CDR3 is 13 residues.

This chain joins TRBV7-2 and TRBJ2-5; D gene uncertain. The CDR3 sequence is 16 residues long. V gave up 1 base and J gave up 1 base, with 13 bases separating them. Germline CDR1 reads SGHTA; CDR2 reads FQGNSA. The CDR3 DNA follows: TGTGCCAGCAGCTTAGTCACTGTCGGGCCCCAAGAGACCCAGTACTTC. Encoded protein: CASSLVTVGPQETQYF.

The chain links TRBV15 to TRBJ2-5, with 11 bases matching TRBD1. J gave up 5 bases and V 2 bases, and 4 bases lay outside the gene matches. The CDR3 contains 15 residues. Per germline, CDR1 LNHNV and CDR2 YYDKDF (reference sequence). CDR3 protein: CATSRLGQGGETQYF. CDR3 DNA: TGTGCCACCAGCAGACTGGGACAGGGGGGTGAGACCCAGTACTTC.

V usage is TRBV9 and J usage is TRBJ2-1, with D tentatively TRBD2 (5 bases). The V and J ends lost 3 bases and 9 bases respectively, with 16 bases between them. The CDR3 runs to 14 residues. Germline V lookup: CDR1 SGDLS, CDR2 YYNGEE. CDR3 residues: CASSGPLRSGEQFF. CDR3 coding DNA: TGTGCCAGCAGCGGCCCCCTTAGAAGCGGTGAGCAGTTCTTC.

J is TRBJ2-1 and V is TRBV11-3; D possibly corresponds to TRBD1 (6 bases). The V gene's germline CDR1 is SGHNT and CDR2 YENEEA. V was pared by 5 bases and J by 0 bases, with 11 bases between. The CDR3 sequence is 15 residues long. CDR3 residues: CASSPRDNSYNEQFF. DNA for the CDR3: TGTGCCAGCAGCCCCCGGGACAACTCCTACAATGAGCAGTTCTTC. The variable domain in full, completed from reference TRBV11-3 and TRBJ2-1, reads EAGVVQSPRYKIIEKKQPVAFWCNPISGHNTLYWYLQNLGQGPELLIRYENEEAVDDSQLPKDRFSAERLKGVDSTLKIQPAELGDSAVYLCASSPRDNSYNEQFFGPGTRLTVL.

V usage is TRBV13 and J usage is TRBJ2-7; 12 nucleotides agree with TRBD2. From germline, CDR1 is PRHDT and CDR2 FYEKMQ (reference sequence). Trimming removed 3 bases from V and 2 bases from J; junction bases left unmatched: 8. The CDR3 has 17 residues. The CDR3 protein is CASSFVGLAGRPYEQYF. CDR3 DNA sequence: TGTGCCAGCAGCTTTGTTGGACTAGCGGGAAGACCCTACGAGCAGTACTTC.

The chain links TRBV18 to TRBJ1-1, with D tentatively TRBD1 (5 bases). The V gene's germline CDR1 is KGHSH and CDR2 LQKENI. CDR3 length: 14 amino acids. Trimming pared 3 bases from V and 4 bases from J, leaving 12 bases between. As DNA, the CDR3 is TGTGCCAGCTCACCTGTGTCAGGGAGCACTGAAGCTTTCTTT. Translating it yields CASSPVSGSTEAFF.

This chain uses TRBV5-1 with TRBJ1-5; D unresolved. Trimming pared 0 bases from V and 5 bases from J, leaving 9 bases between. Looked up from germline, CDR1 is SGHRS and CDR2 is YFSETQ. This CDR3 is built from 14 residues. The CDR3 loop reads CASSLEWGYQPQHF. DNA for the CDR3: TGCGCCAGCAGCTTGGAATGGGGATATCAGCCCCAGCATTTT.

The chain combines TRBV18 with TRBJ2-2; D gene uncertain. V was shortened by 3 bases and J by 4 bases, with 3 bases between the two germline ends. The CDR3 runs 12 residues. Germline loops: CDR1 KGHSH, CDR2 LQKENI. CDR3 region: CASSPGTGELFF. The CDR3 DNA follows: TGTGCCAGCTCACCTGGCACCGGGGAGCTGTTTTTT.

This clone appeared once. This chain links TRBV21-1 with TRBJ2-7; the D call TRBD1 from the table was never checked on the DNA. TRBV21-1 is annotated as a pseudogene. The CDR3 contains 16 residues. This chain's CDR3 is CASSKEPQQGRKEQYF. The CDR3 DNA follows: TGTGCCAGCAGCAAAGAACCCCAGCAGGGGCGTAAAGAGCAGTACTTC.

In DNA form, the CDR3 reads TGTGCCAGCAGCTTAGCTAGCGGTGTAGTGAATACGCAGTATTTT. This translates into CASSLASGVVNTQYF. The gene calls are TRBV7-2 and TRBJ2-3, with D possibly being TRBD2 (6 bases). V lost 0 bases and J 7 bases, leaving 14 bases between the germline ends. CDR1 and CDR2 (germline): SGHTA, FQGNSA. There are 15 residues in the CDR3.